This TCR beta chain stems from a study of spatial heterogeneity in lung cancer. Findings of the study overall: Among blood samples, ubiquitous expanded tumor TCRs appeared more at resection than at follow-up.

Looked up from germline, CDR1 is SGHRS and CDR2 is YFSETQ. The ends lost 4 bases at V and 7 bases at J; junction bases unmatched: 7. The CDR3 is made up of 14 amino acids. This clonotype was recorded many times. Its specificity is not known. One entry per CDR3 protein, called by TCRdb with MiXCR from the 5' RACE reads. Found here are approximately 49,000 distinct CDR3 sequences, roughly 5% of them singletons; the top ten hold more than 9.5%. Time point denoted: sample taken at primary tumor resection. Samples were donated by 72 untreated early-stage non-small cell lung cancer patients. The input material, whole RNA from tumor, nontumor lung or frozen PBMC, was sequenced unsorted.

V and J are TRBV5-1 and TRBJ1-4; 7 nucleotides agree with TRBD1. This receptor was identified in a male donor with early-stage non-small cell lung cancer. This specimen was PBMCs, taken at surgery. The CDR3 here is CASSPRQGGEKLFF. The DNA for the CDR3 is TGCGCCAGCAGCCCCCGACAGGGAGGTGAAAAACTGTTTTTT.